One TCR beta chain is described in this entry. The antigen is unknown. TCRdb keeps only in-frame clones here, not all; method: immunoSEQ multiplex PCR. This sample has roughly 24,000 clones, with 80% to 90% found just once. V shed 3 bases, J shed 6 bases, and the junction held 9 bases outside the gene matches. The CDR3 spans 16 residues. Germline CDR1 and CDR2: SEHNR and FQNEAQ (reference sequence). Sequencing in the ViraFEST assay came after antigen-specific CD4+ T cells had been expanded with viral peptide pools, which were used to stimulate PBMC. Scientists isolated CD4+ T cells after a roughly nine-day culture period ended. Participants received two doses of either the BNT162b2 or mRNA-1273 vaccine. These data belong to a study of vaccination effects on CD4 cells after COVID-19.

This specimen consisted of CD4+ T cells from PBMCs cultured with SARS-CoV-2 spike peptides, obtained after COVID-19 vaccination. This chain uses TRBV7-9 with TRBJ2-2; 8 bases align to TRBD1. The TCR originated in a human donor who received a COVID-19 vaccine. Some clones in this sample may be carry-over from other donors' samples. The CDR3 coding sequence is TGTGCCAGCAGCTTCCCGGACAGGGTTCCTCCCGGGGAGCTGTTTTTT. This sequence encodes CASSFPDRVPPGELFF.